The source of this T cell receptor beta chain is a study of shared clonotypes between healthy human individuals. Sequencing was performed with immunoSEQ multiplex PCR; in TCRdb, only in-frame clones are kept and a portion is missing. The sample has around 1.9 million clones, 85% to 95% seen once. Germline values: CDR1 SGHVS, CDR2 FQNEAQ. The length of the CDR3 is 15 residues. The trim removed 5 bases at V and 6 bases at J, leaving 13 bases unmatched. CD45RO-negative cells were positively selected for CCR7, leaving out terminally differentiated effector memory CD45RA+ cells. The chain couples TRBV7-8 to TRBJ2-7; 7 bases are shared with TRBD2. The sequence derives from a man aged 18-30 years in good health. Some clones in this sample may be carry-over from other donors' samples. Material for sequencing was naive CD8+ T cells from PBMCs. The CDR3 region is CASSPLPRRESEQYF. CDR3 nucleotide sequence: TGTGCCAGCAGCCCCCTCCCTCGGCGGGAGTCCGAGCAGTACTTC.